Given below is one TCR beta chain in context. This specimen comes from a study of blood T cell repertoires in COVID-19. Looking at the study overall: The United States, Italy and Spain provided the acute and convalescent COVID-19 samples. T cells, B-cell-depleted T cells, or PBMCs supplied cDNA or gDNA.

In the authors' methods: By means of reference gene primer amplification, nucleated cell counts were estimated. TCRdb's copy holds only in-frame clones and misses some; the assay was immunoSEQ multiplex PCR. That table is the source of V, J and clone size, and D and trimming were worked out from the DNA. This sample carries around 270,000 clones, about 88% of them seen once, and the ten largest clones take under 4.5%. In germline, CDR1 is LGHDT, CDR2 YNNKEL (reference sequence). This CDR3 has 12 amino acids. The V gene lost 1 base and the J gene lost 5 bases, with 6 bases spanning the gap. This chain uses TRBV3-1 (or the pseudogene TRBV3-2) with TRBJ2-7, with a weak D call TRBD2 (5 bases). This TCR derives from a man in his 60s who had recovered from COVID-19. Material: peripheral blood. The CDR3 is CASSQVEDEQYF. CDR3 nucleotides: TGTGCCAGCAGCCAAGTGGAGGACGAGCAGTACTTC.